This TCR beta chain was recovered during a study of cytomegalovirus exposure and HLA in healthy donors. Turning to the study itself: From HLA-typed donors, an early data release held tens of millions of unique TCRs. Study-wide results and limits: Certain indistinguishable V segments, among them TRBV6-2 and TRBV6-3, were excluded. TCR beta chain V- and J-gene trimming was linked, in a later analysis, to a missense variant in DCLRE1C. The majority of TCR sequences were rare, yet some public TCRs appeared in many donors.

It was with 60 Vbeta and 13 Jbeta primers that the PCR ran. TCRdb's copy holds only in-frame clones and misses some; the assay was immunoSEQ multiplex PCR. In the table there are about 130,000 clones, 80% of which are singletons. Germline CDR1 reads SGHNT; CDR2 reads YYREEE (reference sequence). The CDR3 extends over 18 amino acids. After removal of 4 bases from V and 0 bases from J, the junction contained 12 bases not matched to a gene. With regard to this clone: Its antigen is not identified.

Input material: PBMCs. The chain recombines TRBV5-4 with TRBJ2-1; 8 positions agree with TRBD2. The TCR sequence derives from a man aged 30-40 years in good health and CMV-seronegative. The CDR3 DNA sequence: TGTGCCAGCAGCCCGCGGGGGGCAGGGATTAGCTCCTACAATGAGCAGTTCTTC. This codes for CASSPRGAGISSYNEQFF. The whole variable domain, filled in from reference TRBV5-4 and TRBJ2-1, reads ETGVTQSPTHLIKTRGQQVTLRCSSQSGHNTVSWYQQALGQGPQFIFQYYREEENGRGNFPPRFSGLQFPNYSSELNVNALELDDSALYLCASSPRGAGISSYNEQFFGPGTRLTVL.